The 8 T cell receptor beta chains below were found in one sample sequenced in a study of cytomegalovirus exposure and HLA in healthy donors (dated by TCRdb to about 2017). Library preparation was by the immunoSEQ multiplex PCR assay. The multiplex PCR relied on a mix of 60 forward primers for TCR Vbeta segments and 13 reverse primers for TCR Jbeta segments. TCRdb's version of the immuneACCESS table is confined to in-frame rearrangements and falls short of the full clone set. An unresolved V gene accounts for under half of the shortfall where checked; the remainder is of unknown origin. The sample table lists 140,000 to 150,000 clones, around 79% of them with a count of one. Of the sample, 6.5% to 8.5% falls within the top ten clones. Sequencing was performed on PBMCs. The receptors stem from a woman in her thirties or forties in good health and CMV-seropositive.

The rearrangement joins TRBV28 to TRBJ2-7, with TRBD1 identical over 8 bases. V was clipped by 3 bases and J by 3 bases; unmatched bases: 4. The CDR3 spans 14 residues. Per germline, CDR1 MDHEN and CDR2 SYDVKM. CDR3 protein: CASSFPDRVYEQYF. The CDR3 nucleotides read TGTGCCAGCAGTTTCCCGGACAGGGTCTACGAGCAGTACTTC.

The chain carries TRBV10-1 and TRBJ2-3, with 9 bases matching TRBD2. Germline V CDR1 and CDR2: WNHNN, SYGVQD (reference sequence). Trimming removed 6 bases from V and 5 bases from J; junction bases left unmatched: 9. This CDR3 region has 15 residues. CDR3 sequence reads: CASRSGGGAGDTQYF. DNA for the CDR3: TGCGCCAGCAGATCGGGCGGGGGGGCCGGAGATACGCAGTATTTT.

The gene calls are TRBV4-1 and TRBJ2-7, with 10 bases identical to TRBD2. The junction had 3 bases not matched to a gene; V was cut back by 4 bases and J by 0 bases. The CDR3 sequence is 15 residues long. The V gene's germline CDR1 is MGHRA and CDR2 YSYEKL. The CDR3 bases are TGCGCCAGCAGCCCCGCTAGCGGGGGCTCCTACGAGCAGTACTTC. It codes for CASSPASGGSYEQYF.

This clone appeared a few times. The rearrangement uses TRBV2 and TRBJ1-5; weak D call: TRBD1 (6 bases). Germline-derived CDR1 and CDR2 are SNHLY and FYNNEI. The CDR3 covers 17 residues. With 4 bases removed from V and 2 bases from J, the gap between germline ends came to 18 bases. CDR3 in DNA: TGTGCCAGCAGTGTTGGAGGGGGGGAGATTGGCAATCAGCCCCAGCATTTT. Translated: CASSVGGGEIGNQPQHF.

This clone was detected a few times. The J gene is TRBJ1-2, the V gene TRBV2; 9 bases map to TRBD1. The CDR3 consists of 12 residues. V lost 7 bases, J lost 7 bases, and 4 bases stayed unmatched. Germline loops: CDR1 SNHLY, CDR2 FYNNEI. CDR3 sequence: CASNSDRGGYTF. The CDR3 DNA is TGTGCCAGCAACTCGGACAGGGGTGGCTACACCTTC.

This clone was seen only once. The gene calls are TRBV4-2 and TRBJ2-5; D possibly corresponds to TRBD2 (7 bases). The CDR3 length is 15 residues. Per the germline V gene, CDR1 is LGHNA and CDR2 is YNFKEQ. The germline V and J ends were trimmed by 0 bases and 4 bases, with 12 bases remaining between them. The CDR3 here is CASSQDGRGAETQYF. The DNA of the CDR3 is TGTGCCAGCAGCCAAGATGGTCGGGGGGCAGAGACCCAGTACTTC.

CDR3 protein: CASSFGGENTEAFF. The CDR3 region has the DNA TGCGCCAGCAGCTTCGGAGGGGAGAACACTGAAGCTTTCTTT. The J gene is TRBJ1-1, the V gene TRBV5-1; D perhaps matches TRBD1 (5 bases). Germline V gene sequence: CDR1 SGHRS, CDR2 YFSETQ. The ends were cut back, 2 bases at V and 1 base at J, with 9 bases in the middle. CDR3 length: 14 amino acids.

Of note for this clone: One end of the junction fails to match germline, which may point to a read error. This sample includes further DNA sequences coding for the same CDR3. V and J are TRBV19 and TRBJ1-1; D ambiguous. CDR1 LNHDA and CDR2 SQIVND come from the germline V gene (reference sequence). The CDR3 consists of 15 residues. The chain's CDR3 is CASSYSGFMNTEAFF. CDR3 nucleotides: TGTGCCAGTAGCTACTCAGGATTCATGAACACTGAGGCTTTCTTT.